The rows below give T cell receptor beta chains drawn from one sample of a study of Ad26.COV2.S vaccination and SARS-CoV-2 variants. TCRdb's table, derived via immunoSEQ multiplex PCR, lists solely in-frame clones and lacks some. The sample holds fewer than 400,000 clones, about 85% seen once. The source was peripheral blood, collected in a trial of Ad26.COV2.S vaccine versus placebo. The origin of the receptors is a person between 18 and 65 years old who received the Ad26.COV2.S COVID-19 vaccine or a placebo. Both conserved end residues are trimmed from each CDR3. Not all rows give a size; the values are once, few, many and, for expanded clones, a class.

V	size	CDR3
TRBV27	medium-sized	ASSLNGYGYT
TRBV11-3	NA	ASSLASTGELF
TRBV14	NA	ASSQGYDPANYGYT
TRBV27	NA	ASSLGVGWNEKLF
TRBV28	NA	ASTSPGGEIYEQY
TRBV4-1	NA	ASSPTSGGTAYNEQF
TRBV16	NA	ASSPSRGPTLNTEAF
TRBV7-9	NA	ASSLEGDTTGTQY
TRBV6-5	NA	ASSPQGSTDTQY
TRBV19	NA	ASSGHLGAYGYT
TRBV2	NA	ATQPMRDSPLH
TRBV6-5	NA	ASRVSGEAGRAQH
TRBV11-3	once	ASSSNMNTEAF
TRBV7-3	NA	ASSLQGGVPYEQY
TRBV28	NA	ASSLPPGQGVAQH
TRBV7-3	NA	ASRSGQGAAYNEQF
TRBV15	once	ATLGLNTGELF
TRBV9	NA	ASSGQQATDTQY
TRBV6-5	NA	ASRKGQGIHEQY
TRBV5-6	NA	ASSFRRTEAF
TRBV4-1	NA	ASSQPGQGNSGANVLT
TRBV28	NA	ASRVNTEAF
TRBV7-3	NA	ASSLTVSSRVEQY
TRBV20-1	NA	SGERTYEQY
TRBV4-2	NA	ASSQVQGGLETQY
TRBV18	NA	ASSPGQANTGELF
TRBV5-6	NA	ASRLRDRVVYGYT